This is a list of T cell receptor beta chains from one sample in a study of shared clonotypes between healthy human individuals. Generated by immunoSEQ multiplex PCR, the TCRdb table keeps only in-frame clones and is missing some. The sample holds about 580,000 clones, roughly 98% seen once. The sequenced sample consisted of naive CD8+ T cells sorted from blood. The receptors derive from a young man in good health. Each CDR3 is given with its conserved first and last residue. The order of the fields is D gene, CDR3 length, J gene, V gene, clone size, CDR3 protein, CDR3 DNA. D genes are given only for firm matches. Not every row has a clone size; where given, it reads once, few, many or a size class.

d_call: NA; cdr3_length: 14; j_call: TRBJ1-4; v_call: TRBV5-8; clone_size: once; cdr3_aa: CASSLLATNEKLFF; cdr3_nt: TGTGCCAGCAGCTTGCTCGCAACTAATGAAAAACTGTTTTTT
d_call: NA; cdr3_length: 13; j_call: TRBJ2-7; v_call: TRBV6-5; clone_size: NA; cdr3_aa: CASSRDSAYEQYF; cdr3_nt: TGTGCCAGCAGTCGGGACTCAGCCTACGAGCAGTACTTC
d_call: NA; cdr3_length: 14; j_call: TRBJ1-5; v_call: TRBV27; clone_size: NA; cdr3_aa: CASSLFQGHQPQHF; cdr3_nt: TGTGCCAGCAGTTTGTTTCAGGGCCATCAGCCCCAGCATTTT
d_call: TRBD2; cdr3_length: 18; j_call: TRBJ2-5; v_call: TRBV25-1; clone_size: NA; cdr3_aa: CASSEGWSSGRRGETQYF; cdr3_nt: TGTGCCAGCAGTGAAGGGTGGTCTAGCGGGCGGAGAGGTGAGACCCAGTACTTC
d_call: NA; cdr3_length: 12; j_call: TRBJ2-1; v_call: TRBV29-1; clone_size: NA; cdr3_aa: CSAVIGIGEQFF; cdr3_nt: TGCAGCGCCGTTATCGGGATCGGTGAGCAGTTCTTC
d_call: NA; cdr3_length: 14; j_call: TRBJ2-1; v_call: TRBV4-1; clone_size: NA; cdr3_aa: CASSQDSRYNEQFF; cdr3_nt: TGCGCCAGCAGCCAAGATAGTAGGTACAATGAGCAGTTCTTC
d_call: NA; cdr3_length: 15; j_call: TRBJ1-2; v_call: TRBV5-1; clone_size: NA; cdr3_aa: CASCPEGYSFNGYTF; cdr3_nt: TGCGCCAGCTGCCCGGAGGGTTACTCTTTTAATGGCTACACCTTC
d_call: TRBD2; cdr3_length: 19; j_call: TRBJ2-2; v_call: TRBV14; clone_size: NA; cdr3_aa: CASSQDVISLAGNTGELFF; cdr3_nt: TGTGCCAGCAGCCAAGACGTTATTTCGCTAGCGGGGAACACCGGGGAGCTGTTTTTT
d_call: TRBD1; cdr3_length: 14; j_call: TRBJ2-7; v_call: TRBV6-1; clone_size: NA; cdr3_aa: CASRDRGKAYEQYF; cdr3_nt: TGTGCCAGCAGAGACAGGGGGAAAGCCTACGAGCAGTACTTC
d_call: NA; cdr3_length: 12; j_call: TRBJ2-7; v_call: TRBV28; clone_size: NA; cdr3_aa: CASSLRHNEQYF; cdr3_nt: TGTGCCAGCAGTTTAAGGCACAACGAGCAGTACTTC
d_call: NA; cdr3_length: 17; j_call: TRBJ1-1; v_call: TRBV7-9; clone_size: NA; cdr3_aa: CASSPLGSTPANTEAFF; cdr3_nt: TGTGCCAGCAGCCCCCTGGGATCTACTCCTGCAAACACTGAAGCTTTCTTT
d_call: TRBD2; cdr3_length: 15; j_call: TRBJ2-1; v_call: TRBV11-1; clone_size: once; cdr3_aa: CASSMLAGGYNEQFF; cdr3_nt: TGTGCCAGCAGCATGTTAGCGGGAGGATACAATGAGCAGTTCTTC
d_call: NA; cdr3_length: 11; j_call: TRBJ1-1; v_call: TRBV19; clone_size: NA; cdr3_aa: CASSNGLEAFF; cdr3_nt: TGTGCCAGTAGTAACGGTTTAGAAGCTTTCTTT
d_call: TRBD1; cdr3_length: 13; j_call: TRBJ2-1; v_call: TRBV6-5; clone_size: NA; cdr3_aa: CASRGDSTGEQFF; cdr3_nt: TGTGCCAGCAGGGGGGACAGTACCGGTGAGCAGTTCTTC
d_call: NA; cdr3_length: 15; j_call: TRBJ2-4; v_call: TRBV28; clone_size: NA; cdr3_aa: CASSLGVGSKNIQYF; cdr3_nt: TGTGCCAGCAGTCTTGGTGTTGGTTCCAAAAACATTCAGTACTTC
d_call: NA; cdr3_length: 12; j_call: TRBJ2-1; v_call: TRBV6-5; clone_size: NA; cdr3_aa: CASSYSGDEQFF; cdr3_nt: TGTGCCAGCAGTTACTCGGGGGATGAGCAGTTCTTC
d_call: TRBD2; cdr3_length: 16; j_call: TRBJ2-3; v_call: TRBV7-9; clone_size: NA; cdr3_aa: CASSLLAGAFGDTQYF; cdr3_nt: TGTGCCAGCAGCCTACTAGCGGGAGCTTTTGGCGATACGCAGTATTTT
d_call: NA; cdr3_length: 16; j_call: TRBJ1-5; v_call: TRBV4-1; clone_size: NA; cdr3_aa: CASSQGPGDRNQPQHF; cdr3_nt: TGCGCCAGCAGCCAAGGTCCAGGGGACCGCAATCAGCCCCAGCATTTT
d_call: NA; cdr3_length: 14; j_call: TRBJ2-7; v_call: TRBV7-9; clone_size: NA; cdr3_aa: CASSLLERPYEQYF; cdr3_nt: TGTGCCAGCAGCTTACTCGAACGACCCTACGAGCAGTACTTC
d_call: NA; cdr3_length: 9; j_call: TRBJ2-7; v_call: TRBV6-4; clone_size: NA; cdr3_aa: CASPAEQYF; cdr3_nt: TGTGCCAGCCCCGCCGAGCAGTACTTC
d_call: NA; cdr3_length: 14; j_call: TRBJ2-3; v_call: TRBV9; clone_size: NA; cdr3_aa: CASSGTGGTDTQYF; cdr3_nt: TGTGCCAGCAGCGGGACGGGGGGCACAGATACGCAGTATTTT
d_call: TRBD2; cdr3_length: 19; j_call: TRBJ2-3; v_call: TRBV4-3; clone_size: NA; cdr3_aa: CASSQDFLAGGQEADTQYF; cdr3_nt: TGCGCCAGCAGCCAAGATTTTTTAGCGGGAGGCCAAGAGGCAGATACGCAGTATTTT
d_call: NA; cdr3_length: 15; j_call: TRBJ1-4; v_call: TRBV27; clone_size: few; cdr3_aa: CASSDDRVGGSKLFF; cdr3_nt: TGTGCCAGCAGTGACGACCGGGTCGGGGGTTCAAAACTGTTTTTT
d_call: NA; cdr3_length: 11; j_call: TRBJ2-7; v_call: TRBV6-5; clone_size: NA; cdr3_aa: CASSTGGEQYF; cdr3_nt: TGTGCCAGCAGTACCGGTGGGGAGCAGTACTTC